This T cell receptor (beta chain) was obtained from a study of cytomegalovirus exposure and HLA in healthy donors. General study findings and limits: Information on immune exposure was restricted to one variable (CMV serostatus). In a later analysis, HLA-associated beta chains showed higher expansion and lower generation probabilities than comparable chains. Reportedly, diagnosis of cytomegalovirus status by the classifier showed high specificity and sensitivity.

With 60 Vbeta and 13 Jbeta primers, the PCR was carried out. Only in-frame clones appear in the TCRdb table, and some are missing; sequencing was by immunoSEQ multiplex PCR. This repertoire shows about 160,000 clones, around 80% found once; its top ten account for about 6.3%. Trimming took 0 bases from V and 2 from J; bases not matched to a gene: 13. The CDR3 contains 18 residues. The germline V gene has CDR1 SGDLS and CDR2 YYNGEE. This clone was counted a single time. Its target is unknown. This TCR came from a male donor in good health and CMV-seropositive. Sequenced material: PBMCs. The chain recombines TRBV9 with TRBJ2-5, with 7 bases fitting TRBD2. The CDR3 region has the DNA TGTGCCAGCAGCGTAGGAGGGGAGGGCTACTCGATTCAAGAGACCCAGTACTTC. Protein sequence: CASSVGGEGYSIQETQYF.